One and the same sample provided the 22 T cell receptor beta chains below, sequenced in a study of T cell responses to AZD1222 COVID-19 vaccine. Repertoires were generated with immunoSEQ multiplex PCR, while TCRdb's copy carries only in-frame clones and drops some. The sample yields 75,000 to 100,000 clones, over 75% seen once. This material consisted of peripheral blood, taken on day 0 of AZD1222 vaccination. The receptors originated from an adult in good health.

This chain uses TRBV30 with TRBJ2-1; TRBD2 might be the D (5 bases). This CDR3 is built from 14 residues. V dropped 7 bases and J dropped 2 bases, with 15 bases sitting between them. Germline lookup yields CDR1 GTSNPN and CDR2 SVGIG (reference sequence). The CDR3, as DNA: TGTGCCTTCAGTGGCGGGTTTGCCTACAATGAGCAGTTCTTC. Amino acids: CAFSGGFAYNEQFF. The whole variable domain, filled in from reference TRBV30 and TRBJ2-1, reads SQTIHQWPATLVQPVGSPLSLECTVEGTSNPNLYWYRQAAGRGLQLLFYSVGIGQISSEVPQNLSASRPQDRQFILSSKKLLLSDSGFYLCAFSGGFAYNEQFFGPGTRLTVL.

The chain employs TRBV24-1 and TRBJ2-3; D not certain. Trimming took off 1 base at V and 3 bases at J, with 7 bases between the two ends. CDR1 KGHDR and CDR2 SFDVKD come from the germline V gene. This CDR3 is 14 amino acids long. The CDR3 nucleotides read TGTGCCACCAGTGATTTAGAAGTAACAGATACGCAGTATTTT. The encoded protein is CATSDLEVTDTQYF.

This clone has just one count. The chain employs TRBV21-1 and TRBJ2-7; the table names TRBD2, a call not compared with the DNA. TRBV21-1 is marked as a pseudogene. This CDR3 contains 16 residues. The CDR3 loop reads CASSKVEADYLHEQYF. The CDR3 region has the DNA TGTGCCAGCAGCAAAGTGGAGGCAGATTACTTGCACGAGCAGTACTTC.

This chain uses TRBV10-3 with TRBJ2-3, with 11 bases that match TRBD2. The CDR3 runs 18 residues. Germline lookup yields CDR1 ENHRY and CDR2 SYGVKD. J was trimmed by 1 base and V by 3 bases; bases with no gene match: 9. The CDR3 DNA is TGTGCCATCAGTGATGGGACTAGCGGAGGAAGAGGCACAGATACGCAGTATTTT. Translation: CAISDGTSGGRGTDTQYF.

This clone appeared a few times. Written as DNA, the CDR3 is TGTGCCAGCATTCGTAGACTAGCGGGAGGGGCCGGGGAGCTGTTTTTT. This encodes CASIRRLAGGAGELFF. The chain has TRBV28 and TRBJ2-2; 14 bases are shared with TRBD2. The ends lost 7 bases at V and 6 bases at J; junction bases unmatched: 7. Per the germline V gene, CDR1 is MDHEN and CDR2 is SYDVKM. The CDR3 length is 16 residues.

This chain connects TRBV28 to TRBJ1-2, with TRBD1 matching 9 bases. Trimming removed 6 bases from V and 7 bases from J; junction bases left unmatched: 6. The germline CDR1 and CDR2 sequences are MDHEN and SYDVKM. The CDR3 is made up of 13 amino acids. The CDR3 is CASRSQGAVGYTF. The DNA of the CDR3 is TGTGCCAGCAGGTCACAGGGGGCGGTTGGCTACACCTTC.

This chain links TRBV18 with TRBJ2-5; TRBD2 might be the D (6 bases). The CDR3 consists of 15 residues. Trimming cost V 3 bases and J 2 bases, with 13 bases left between them. CDR1 and CDR2 from the germline V gene are KGHSH and LQKENI. The CDR3 sequence is CASSPRGGDQETQYF. The DNA of the CDR3 is TGTGCCAGCTCACCTAGGGGCGGGGATCAAGAGACCCAGTACTTC.

The genes are TRBV5-1 and TRBJ2-5, with unresolved D. Trimming pared 6 bases from V and 5 bases from J, leaving 11 bases between. This CDR3 has 12 amino acids. Germline V lookup: CDR1 SGHRS, CDR2 YFSETQ. CDR3: CASKGFEETQYF. In nucleotides, the CDR3 is TGCGCCAGCAAAGGATTCGAGGAGACCCAGTACTTC.

The chain combines TRBV6-5 with TRBJ2-7; D unresolved. Trimming took off 5 bases at V and 1 base at J, with 3 bases between the two ends. CDR1 is MNHEY and CDR2 is SVGAGI in the germline V gene. CDR3 length: 11 amino acids. The CDR3, as DNA: TGTGCCAGCAGTAATTCCTACGAGCAGTACTTC. Its protein is CASSNSYEQYF.

The chain links TRBV7-9 to TRBJ2-2, with 13 bases identical to TRBD2. The CDR3 extends over 18 amino acids. V lost 5 bases to trimming and J lost 0 bases; unmatched junction nucleotides: 6. From germline, CDR1 is SEHNR and CDR2 FQNEAQ (reference sequence). The CDR3 protein is CASSALLAGGSNTGELFF. DNA of the CDR3: TGTGCCAGCAGCGCCTTACTAGCGGGAGGGTCGAACACCGGGGAGCTGTTTTTT.

The chain uses TRBV9 and TRBJ1-2; D might be TRBD1 (5 bases). Per germline, CDR1 SGDLS and CDR2 YYNGEE. Trimming left V 0 bases short and J 0 bases short, with 6 bases between. The CDR3 spans 14 residues. The CDR3 DNA reads as TGTGCCAGCAGCGTAGCGGGGGCTAACTATGGCTACACCTTC. Its translation is CASSVAGANYGYTF.

In DNA, the CDR3 is TGCGCCAGCAGCCAAGAAAGGCGGGAGGGCCGCTACGAGCAGTACTTC. Amino acids: CASSQERREGRYEQYF. The V and J genes are TRBV4-3 and TRBJ2-7, with 9 bases that match TRBD2. The CDR3 is 16 amino acids. Germline V gene lookup returns CDR1 LGHNA and CDR2 YSLEER. Trimming at V came to 0 bases and at J to 3 bases, leaving 6 bases not matched to a gene.

CDR3 nucleotide sequence: TGTGCCAGCAGCTTAGACAGGTCCCCCGGGGAGCTGTTTTTT. Translated, it gives CASSLDRSPGELFF. The rearrangement joins TRBV11-2 to TRBJ2-2; no reliable D call. The V gene lost 0 bases and the J gene lost 6 bases, with 8 bases spanning the gap. The CDR3 covers 14 residues. Germline lookup yields CDR1 SGHAT and CDR2 FQNNGV.

This rearrangement joins TRBV25-1 to TRBJ1-5; D gene uncertain. Trimming stripped 4 bases from V and 0 bases from J, with 4 bases between. Germline-derived CDR1 and CDR2 are MGHDK and SYGVNS. The CDR3 is 13 amino acids. The CDR3 protein is CASSGFSNQPQHF. DNA for the CDR3: TGTGCCAGCAGTGGATTTAGCAATCAGCCCCAGCATTTT.

The V call is TRBV7-9, the J call TRBJ1-2, with a possible D match to TRBD1 (5 bases). The CDR3 runs 13 residues. CDR1 SEHNR and CDR2 FQNEAQ come from the germline V gene (reference sequence). Trimming stripped 1 base from V and 5 bases from J, with 8 bases between. CDR3 in amino acids: CASSLGQKYGYTF. The CDR3 region has the DNA TGTGCCAGCAGCTTAGGACAGAAATATGGCTACACCTTC.

CDR3 nucleotide sequence: TGTGCCAGCAGCGTAGGAGGGAACACCGGGGAGCTGTTTTTT. Protein product: CASSVGGNTGELFF. This chain links TRBV9 with TRBJ2-2; D is ambiguous. V dropped 0 bases and J dropped 1 base, with 4 bases sitting between them. The germline gives CDR1 SGDLS, CDR2 YYNGEE. The CDR3 has 14 residues.

The chain employs TRBV5-1 and TRBJ2-1; 10 positions match TRBD1. V lost 0 bases, J lost 6 bases, and 3 bases stayed unmatched. Germline V gives CDR1 SGHRS, CDR2 YFSETQ. The CDR3 covers 15 residues. The CDR3 protein is CASSLGDRGFNEQFF. CDR3 coding DNA: TGCGCCAGCAGCTTGGGGGACAGGGGTTTCAATGAGCAGTTCTTC.

The chain links TRBV6-4 to TRBJ2-1; 10 nucleotides align to TRBD2. Germline-derived CDR1 and CDR2 are MRHNA and SNTAGT. Trimming removed 4 bases from V and 7 bases from J; junction bases left unmatched: 7. There are 15 residues in the CDR3. The chain's CDR3 is CASSGLAGAENEQFF. For the CDR3, the DNA is TGTGCCAGCAGTGGGCTAGCGGGAGCAGAGAATGAGCAGTTCTTC.

The CDR3 DNA follows: TGTGCCAGCAGTGAAAGGAGTCTCAATGAGCAGTTCTTC. This gives the protein CASSERSLNEQFF. The gene calls are TRBV6-1 and TRBJ2-1; D is uncertain. The V gene's germline CDR1 is MNHNS and CDR2 SASEGT. The germline V and J ends were trimmed by 2 bases and 6 bases, with 8 bases remaining between them. The CDR3 contains 13 residues.

This chain uses TRBV4-2 with TRBJ1-4; 7 bases match TRBD1. Per germline, CDR1 LGHNA and CDR2 YNFKEQ. The CDR3 is 15 amino acids. The V gene end was trimmed by 0 bases and the J gene end by 8 bases; junction bases not matched to a gene: 6. Here the CDR3 reads CASSQDRRGLEKLFF. In DNA form, the CDR3 reads TGTGCCAGCAGCCAAGATCGCAGGGGGTTGGAAAAACTGTTTTTT.

This sequence joins TRBV2 and TRBJ1-2; TRBD1 agrees at 11 bases. The germline gives CDR1 SNHLY, CDR2 FYNNEI. The CDR3 is 16 amino acids. V lost 5 bases to trimming and J lost 4 bases; unmatched junction nucleotides: 9. The CDR3 spells CASSNAGTGGRYGYTF. The CDR3 DNA sequence: TGTGCCAGCAGTAACGCCGGGACAGGGGGTCGCTATGGCTACACCTTC.

The rearrangement uses TRBV6-6 and TRBJ1-1; unclear D gene. CDR1 and CDR2 from the germline V gene are MNHNY and SVGAGI (reference sequence). This CDR3 contains 15 residues. V dropped 4 bases and J dropped 1 base, with 13 bases sitting between them. The CDR3 DNA is TGTGCCAGCAGTTTCCTCACTAAACCGAACACTGAAGCTTTCTTT. Translating it yields CASSFLTKPNTEAFF.